These 25 T cell receptor beta chains share one sample of origin, sequenced in a study of T cell responses to AZD1222 COVID-19 vaccine. Profiled with immunoSEQ multiplex PCR; TCRdb holds only in-frame clones, not every one. The table includes approximately 72,000 clones, 80% to 90% detected once. The material was peripheral blood, obtained 28 days after the second AZD1222 dose. These receptors were obtained from an adult who received the AZD1222 COVID-19 vaccine.

In this sample, this clone turned up a few times. The chain combines TRBV27 with TRBJ2-2; D unresolved. The CDR3 covers 14 residues. Looked up from germline, CDR1 is MNHEY and CDR2 is SMNVEV (reference sequence). The germline V and J ends were trimmed by 4 bases and 6 bases, with 12 bases remaining between them. CDR3 DNA: TGTGCCAGCAGTTGGGCAGGCGACGCCGGGGAGCTGTTTTTT. Translating gives CASSWAGDAGELFF.

The V and J genes are TRBV6-4 and TRBJ2-1; 8 bases map to TRBD2. This CDR3 is built from 14 residues. Germline CDR1 MRHNA, CDR2 SNTAGT. V lost 5 bases, J lost 7 bases, and 7 bases stayed unmatched. The CDR3 bases are TGTGCCAGCAGTCCCGGACTAGCTTCGAATGAGCAGTTCTTC. Translated: CASSPGLASNEQFF.

The J gene is TRBJ2-2, the V gene TRBV7-3; possible D gene TRBD2, 5 bases. In germline, CDR1 is SGHTA, CDR2 FQGTGA. V was pared by 3 bases and J by 4 bases, with 12 bases between. This CDR3 comprises 15 residues. The CDR3 sequence is CASSLGPGVTGELFF. In nucleotides, the CDR3 is TGTGCCAGCAGCTTGGGCCCCGGGGTCACCGGGGAGCTGTTTTTT.

This chain joins TRBV28 and TRBJ2-5; D uncertain. Trimming stripped 3 bases from V and 2 bases from J, with 7 bases between. The length of the CDR3 is 13 residues. Germline lookup yields CDR1 MDHEN and CDR2 SYDVKM. The CDR3 nucleotides read TGTGCCAGCAGTTTGCACTCACAAGAGACCCAGTACTTC. It translates to CASSLHSQETQYF.

The CDR3 sequence is CASGVAGFQPQHF. DNA of the CDR3: TGTGCTAGTGGTGTGGCAGGGTTTCAGCCCCAGCATTTT. This chain joins TRBV12-5 and TRBJ1-5; D may be TRBD1 (5 bases). The germline V and J ends were trimmed by 5 bases and 6 bases, with 11 bases remaining between them. Germline V gene data show CDR1 as LGHNT and CDR2 as FRNRAP. The CDR3 runs to 13 residues.

CDR3 protein: CASRGSYEQYF. The CDR3, as DNA: TGTGCCAGCAGGGGGTCCTACGAGCAGTACTTC. The chain links TRBV12-3 or TRBV12-4 to TRBJ2-7, with D uncertain. Trimming stripped 6 bases from V and 1 base from J, with 4 bases between. The CDR3 totals 11 residues.

This clone showed up just a few times. The genes are TRBV3-1 (or the pseudogene TRBV3-2) and TRBJ2-2, with 8 bases lining up with TRBD2. The V segment lost 4 bases and the J segment 2 bases; nucleotides outside the gene matches: 9. The V gene's germline CDR1 is LGHDT and CDR2 YNNKEL (reference sequence). The CDR3 is 17 residues long. The CDR3 sequence: CASSRRTSGTNTGELFF. The CDR3 DNA sequence: TGTGCCAGCAGCCGAAGAACTAGCGGAACCAACACCGGGGAGCTGTTTTTT.

This clone is termed medium-sized. The rearrangement uses TRBV2 and TRBJ1-5; D is undetermined. The V end was cut by 4 bases, the J end by 6 bases, with 7 bases between. CDR1 SNHLY and CDR2 FYNNEI come from the germline V gene. The CDR3 length is 12 residues. The CDR3 DNA is TGTGCCAGCAGTGCGGACGGTCAGCCCCAGCATTTT. Translated, it gives CASSADGQPQHF.

This clone appeared once. The chain carries TRBV18 and TRBJ1-6, with 8 bases lining up with TRBD1. Germline assignment: CDR1 KGHSH and CDR2 LQKENI. This CDR3 has 16 residues. Germline trimming cut 0 bases from V and 9 bases from J; bases unmatched to any gene: 7. CDR3 loop: CASSPPGQGAFSPLHF. The DNA of the CDR3 is TGTGCCAGCTCACCACCGGGGCAGGGGGCGTTTTCACCCCTCCACTTT.

The rearrangement links TRBV19 to TRBJ1-4, with D maybe TRBD1 (6 bases). Germline V gene lookup returns CDR1 LNHDA and CDR2 SQIVND (reference sequence). CDR3 length: 15 residues. V lost 3 bases to trimming and J lost 5 bases, with 13 bases between them. CDR3 DNA: TGTGCCAGTAGTATGTTTGGACAGCAAAATGAAAAACTGTTTTTT. As protein: CASSMFGQQNEKLFF.

J is TRBJ2-6 and V is TRBV6-6; unclear D gene. Germline assignment: CDR1 MNHNY and CDR2 SVGAGI (reference sequence). Trimming cost V 3 bases and J 2 bases, with 8 bases left between them. The CDR3 is made up of 15 amino acids. The CDR3 DNA reads as TGTGCCAGCAGTTATCGGTTGGCTGGGGCCAACGTCCTGACTTTC. Its translation is CASSYRLAGANVLTF.

The chain links TRBV2 to TRBJ2-5; D possibly corresponds to TRBD2 (5 bases). V was cut by 3 bases and J by 7 bases, with 12 bases left in between. The CDR3 loop spans 13 amino acids. Looked up from germline, CDR1 is SNHLY and CDR2 is FYNNEI. CDR3 bases: TGTGCCAGCAGTGATCGAGCGGTGGGGACCCAGTACTTC. Translated, it gives CASSDRAVGTQYF.

The V gene is TRBV7-2, the J gene TRBJ1-5; D may be TRBD1 (5 bases). The CDR3 contains 17 residues. Trimming removed 1 base from V and 7 bases from J, with 20 bases in between. Germline V gene lookup returns CDR1 SGHTA and CDR2 FQGNSA. The CDR3 bases are TGTGCCAGCAGCTTAGGTGCGGGGGTCTTCCTGGGACAGCCCCAGCATTTT. Translating gives CASSLGAGVFLGQPQHF.

The chain carries TRBV5-1 and TRBJ1-4, with 10 bases matching TRBD1. The V gene's germline CDR1 is SGHRS and CDR2 YFSETQ. The junction had 2 bases not matched to a gene; V was cut back by 0 bases and J by 6 bases. This CDR3 has 15 amino acids. CDR3 bases: TGCGCCAGCAGCTTGGCCGGGACAGGGGATGAAAAACTGTTTTTT. Its translation: CASSLAGTGDEKLFF.

The chain has TRBV6-2 or TRBV6-3 and TRBJ2-3; 9 bases fit TRBD2. V gave up 2 bases and J gave up 6 bases; unmatched junction bases: 9. Germline CDR1 MNHEY, CDR2 SVGEGT. This CDR3 has 16 amino acids. The CDR3 nucleotides read TGTGCCAGCAGTTACCCGGTAGCGGGAGAGCCCGATACGCAGTATTTT. It specifies CASSYPVAGEPDTQYF.

The chain is built from TRBV3-1 (or the pseudogene TRBV3-2) and TRBJ2-5; D is perhaps TRBD2 (6 bases). The germline gives CDR1 LGHDT, CDR2 YNNKEL (reference sequence). The V gene lost 1 base and the J gene lost 2 bases, with 8 bases spanning the gap. The CDR3 spans 14 residues. In DNA, the CDR3 is TGTGCCAGCAGCCAAGCCGGGACTCAAGAGACCCAGTACTTC. This gives the protein CASSQAGTQETQYF.

The chain recombines TRBV24-1 with TRBJ1-2; 8 bases line up with TRBD1. Germline values: CDR1 KGHDR, CDR2 SFDVKD. The CDR3 is made up of 12 amino acids. Trimming cost V 3 bases and J 8 bases; bases outside gene matches: 1. The CDR3 coding sequence is TGTGCCACCAGTGATGGACAGGGAGGCTACACCTTC. This codes for CATSDGQGGYTF.

V usage is TRBV11-2 and J usage is TRBJ2-7; 8 bases align to TRBD2. This CDR3 comprises 15 residues. Per germline, CDR1 SGHAT and CDR2 FQNNGV. With V trimmed by 5 bases and J by 0 bases, 6 bases remained unmatched. CDR3 loop: CASSAAGGSSYEQYF. CDR3 bases: TGTGCCAGCAGCGCCGCGGGAGGCAGCTCCTACGAGCAGTACTTC.

The chain has TRBV5-1 and TRBJ1-4, with D perhaps TRBD1 (5 bases). Deletions cut 3 bases from V and 0 bases from J, with 12 bases between. This CDR3 region has 16 residues. Germline V CDR1 and CDR2: SGHRS, YFSETQ. The CDR3: CASSYGGIATNEKLFF. CDR3 coding DNA: TGCGCCAGCAGCTACGGGGGGATTGCAACTAATGAAAAACTGTTTTTT.

The V and J genes are TRBV5-1 and TRBJ1-1; unclear D gene. CDR1 and CDR2 from the germline V gene are SGHRS and YFSETQ. The ends were cut back, 5 bases at V and 3 bases at J, with 14 bases in the middle. The CDR3 has 14 amino acids. The CDR3 reads CASRDLIQDTEAFF. The DNA for the CDR3 is TGCGCCAGCAGAGACTTAATTCAGGACACTGAAGCTTTCTTT.

The gene calls are TRBV9 and TRBJ2-5; the D call may be TRBD1 or TRBD2 (6 bases each). The CDR3 contains 15 residues. Germline CDR1 and CDR2: SGDLS and YYNGEE. Deletions cut 4 bases from V and 5 bases from J, with 18 bases between. The CDR3 nucleotides are TGTGCCAGCAGCTTCGGAGGGGGGCTAGAGGAGACCCAGTACTTC. Translated: CASSFGGGLEETQYF.

This chain connects TRBV19 to TRBJ2-6, with D uncertain. The CDR3 has 15 residues. V was clipped by 4 bases and J by 1 base, with 8 bases between them. Germline values: CDR1 LNHDA, CDR2 SQIVND (reference sequence). CDR3: CASSTTPSGANVLTF. The CDR3 DNA reads TGTGCCAGTAGTACGACCCCGTCTGGGGCCAACGTCCTGACTTTC. Supplemented by reference TRBV19 and TRBJ2-6, the full variable domain reads DGGITQSPKYLFRKEGQNVTLSCEQNLNHDAMYWYRQDPGQGLRLIYYSQIVNDFQKGDIAEGYSVSREKKESFPLTVTSAQKNPTAFYLCASSTTPSGANVLTFGAGSRLTVL.

This sequence joins TRBV7-3 and TRBJ2-7; 8 bases agree with TRBD2. Germline assignment: CDR1 SGHTA and CDR2 FQGTGA. J was trimmed by 6 bases and V by 3 bases; bases with no gene match: 7. CDR3 length: 14 amino acids. CDR3 sequence (DNA): TGTGCCAGCAGCTTTAGCGGGACGGGGACCGAGCAGTACTTC. Encoded protein: CASSFSGTGTEQYF.

The CDR3: CASSPTTRALNTEAFF. CDR3 bases: TGTGCCAGCTCACCAACAACCAGGGCCCTGAACACTGAAGCTTTCTTT. The gene calls are TRBV18 and TRBJ1-1, with a weak D call TRBD1 (5 bases). Trimming pared 2 bases from V and 0 bases from J, leaving 13 bases between. Germline V lookup: CDR1 KGHSH, CDR2 LQKENI. This CDR3 contains 16 residues.

This sequence joins TRBV3-1 (or the pseudogene TRBV3-2) and TRBJ1-1; D is undetermined. The CDR3 extends over 12 amino acids. Per the germline V gene, CDR1 is LGHDT and CDR2 is YNNKEL (reference sequence). The V gene lost 4 bases and the J gene lost 10 bases, with 13 bases spanning the gap. CDR3 DNA sequence: TGTGCCAGCAGCCCCTCCTTAGGGAGAGCTTTCTTT. Its translation is CASSPSLGRAFF.